This T cell receptor (beta chain) was sequenced in a study of beta chain features in type 1 diabetes. Remarks on this clone: The antigen is unknown.

The study reverse transcribed the entire isolated RNA, so it sequenced expressed TCRB transcripts. Sequencing used immunoSEQ multiplex PCR; TCRdb keeps in-frame clones, though not all of them. This table holds roughly 730,000 clones, under 15% found once. The germline gives CDR1 SGHNT, CDR2 YYREEE (reference sequence). V was pared by 4 bases and J by 6 bases, with 11 bases of the junction left unmatched. The length of the CDR3 is 16 residues. Purity of each sorted population was above 95%. Study results and caveats: For TCRB rearrangement, an influence of HLA type remained unresolved here. Shortening of TCRB CDR3s, moderate but significant, appeared in all four CD4+ subsets of Type 1 diabetes patients.

The chain combines TRBV5-4 with TRBJ2-1, with 9 bases lining up with TRBD2. The sample consisted of naive CD4+ T cells from blood. The source is a man between 18 and 35 years old with type 1 diabetes. This CDR3 reads CASSTELAGPINEQFF. The CDR3 DNA is TGTGCCAGCAGCACCGAACTAGCGGGCCCCATCAATGAGCAGTTCTTC.